Sequencing of this TCR beta chain was carried out in a study of cytomegalovirus exposure and HLA in healthy donors listed by TCRdb under 2017. About the study as a whole: An earlier analysis of around 600 of the donors reported about 250 Gb of sequence data and roughly 110 million unique TCR beta sequences from some 180 million T cells. Roughly 300 gigabases of sequencing data and 80 million or so unique TCR sequences were included in an early release covering about 620 HLA-typed donors. Among the roughly 370 genotyped donors, more than 70% belonged to the genetic ancestry cluster associated with self-reported Caucasian donors. In a later genetic analysis, genome-wide SNP genotypes for about 55% of the roughly 700 donors were used, and that subset was treated as a discovery cohort. A separate validation cohort of 90 to 150 different subjects was used in addition to the 666-subject first cohort. Among about 390 genotyped donors of the cohort, an average of around 240,000 unique TCR beta nucleotide sequences were sequenced per donor, roughly 20% of them non-productive. The number of donors typed differed by locus, with roughly 629-640 for A, B, C, DRB1 and DQB1, roughly 520 for DQA1, under 610 for DPA1, and around 430 for DPB1. In an earlier analysis of roughly 600 of the donors, high-throughput TCR beta sequencing was used to judge whether each TCR beta V gene segment behaved as functional or pseudogenic. Every discovery cohort repertoire had been produced on one sequencing platform. To study patterns of TCR occurrence, a later analysis re-analyzed previously published TCR beta repertoires from 600 to 750 donors and added high-resolution HLA genotyping. The study was designed to test whether signatures of past pathogen exposure could be identified by cataloging public T cell receptors. HLA typing included class I and class II loci at four-digit resolution. In the later analysis, no new phenotypic data were used to find candidate immune exposures; instead, reliance was placed on TCR beta sequences and their occurrence across donors. The T cell repertoires of 700 or so subjects were profiled by immunosequencing and related to cytomegalovirus serostatus. About five DR-DQ haplotypes were treated as single units for association and clustering because of strong linkage in the cohort. Donor age, sex, ethnicity and CMV serostatus were compiled alongside the repertoire data. High-throughput TCR immunosequencing, statistical association of individual TCRs with disease status, and machine learning were combined to predict cytomegalovirus infection status.

The cohort comprised several hundred healthy bone marrow donors. Cohort members were all nominally healthy when sampled, although unrecorded immune exposures were likely present. The donor tested CMV seropositive and was one of the 289 seropositive cohort members. A peripheral blood sample was collected from each donor, and TCR beta sequencing was performed on peripheral blood mononuclear cells. Genomic DNA was extracted from the blood cell samples with the Qiagen DNeasy Blood Extraction Kit. Receptors were amplified or captured by the immunoSEQ multiplex PCR assay. A mixture of 60 forward primers for TCR Vbeta segments and 13 reverse primers for TCR Jbeta segments was used in the multiplex PCR. The CDR3 region of rearranged TCR beta genes was amplified from genomic DNA with a multiplex PCR assay. The amplified TCR beta libraries were sequenced on the Illumina HiSeq System as 87-base-pair reads. As for how the authors treated the data: A later analysis tallied 75 million to 85 million unique TCR beta chains across the 640 or so repertoires, and some 12 million of those chains were shared by two or more donors. To remove PCR and sequencing errors, raw reads were error-corrected and collapsed into unique sequences using a nearest-neighbor algorithm that merged closely related sequences. Alignment of CDR3 sequences to IMGT reference sequences was used to assign V, D and J gene segments. For a sequence to be retained, at least a six-nucleotide match to both a V gene segment and a J gene segment was required. A rearrangement was called productive if the CDR3 had no stop codons and remained in frame with V and J, and every other rearrangement was called non-productive. Following IMGT convention, CDR3 was defined as the stretch from the second conserved V-encoded cysteine up to the conserved J-encoded phenylalanine. In an earlier analysis of more than 550 of the donors, sequences lacking an unambiguous match to a single V gene segment were excluded. An earlier analysis of several hundred of the donors called V segments functional above 56.7% productive rearrangements and segregating when the between-donor standard deviation exceeded 5%. A statistical classification framework was built to diagnose cytomegalovirus status from the catalog of TCR beta chain sequences. V and J gene assignment, in a later analysis, came from comparing TCR nucleotide sequences with IMGT/GENE-DB human TR gene sequences. The TCRdist pipeline was used in a later analysis to assign CDR3 sequences and most-parsimonious VDJ recombination scenarios. In a later analysis, each TCR beta chain was defined by its CDR3 amino acid sequence together with its V-gene family, and reads lacking a unique V-gene family were excluded. In a later analysis, a few hundred highly shared, low-generation-probability nucleotide sequences were removed to address suspected cross-contamination and a sequencing artifact. A later analysis calculated a clonal expansion index for each public chain from normalized within-repertoire ranks of inferred template counts. In a later analysis, generation probabilities were computed using a VDJ recombination model fitted to out-of-frame rearrangements, and the results were checked against IGoR. A later analysis scored TCR-TCR, TCR-HLA and TCR-CMV co-occurrence with hypergeometric tests, applying a repertoire-size bias correction to TCR pairs. False discovery rates were estimated in a later analysis by permuting HLA or CMV assignments 20 times. In a later analysis, co-occurring TCRs were grouped using DBSCAN, and TCRdist sequence similarity was added for clustering within HLA-allele-positive subsets. Repertoires with fewer than 30,000 or more than 120,000 public chains were left out of co-occurrence clustering, as were four to six repertoires with anomalous nucleotide sharing. The table comes from immuneACCESS by way of TCRdb, which keeps in-frame sequences with V and J called. Part of the clones is missing from these tables; in studies checked, under half for an unresolved V gene and the rest for unknown reasons. V and J calls and clone size are those listed in that table; D and trimming were worked out from the DNA. This sample has around 120,000 clones in its table, and 75% to 90% of those were observed once. 7.5% to 10% of the sample goes to the ten largest clones.

V sheds 1 base and J sheds 0 bases, leaving 12 bases between their ends. The cysteine opens and the phenylalanine closes a CDR3 of 16 amino acids. Only the CDR3 region is kept as DNA, spanning 48 bases read in frame from base 1. Per the germline V gene (reference sequence), LNHDA is the CDR1 and SQIVND is the CDR2. What the authors observed across the whole study: Because counts were too low, under 20 rarely observed V segments, including chromosome 9 orphons, were left out of the earlier analysis of some 640 of the donors. Most CMV-associated TCR beta chains appeared to be HLA-restricted in a later analysis, and the HLA associations seemed to be driven largely by CMV exposure. Linkage disequilibrium might explain the correlated functional status among segregating V segments, but an unknown experimental factor could not be excluded. Roughly uniform sequencing depth across donors was assumed in presence/absence analyses, although this assumption may not hold. Some IMGT-functional V segments, including TRBV6-2 and TRBV6-3, could not be distinguished by the 87-base-pair reads and were therefore excluded. In a later genetic analysis, a missense DCLRE1C variant was associated with V-gene and J-gene trimming of TCR beta chains, and the association was replicated in an independent cohort. In both the original and validation cohorts, the classifier was reported to diagnose cytomegalovirus status with high specificity and sensitivity. When HLA alleles, especially DR and DQ, strongly co-occurred, TCR associations were difficult to assign to individual alleles. A cluster of highly shared sequence variants was judged likely to represent a technical artifact of the sequencing pipeline. CMV serostatus was the only immune exposure information available for the cohort. A later analysis found that TCR association rates varied across HLA loci, with DRB1 alleles showing the most associated TCRs and HLA-C alleles the fewest. Several of the top co-occurrence clusters appeared to be linked to parvovirus B19, influenza, CMV and Epstein-Barr virus, according to a later analysis. A later genetic analysis reported fewer N-insertions in productive TCRs among donors in an Asian-associated ancestry cluster than the roughly 690-donor mean. This cohort had only TCR beta chains sequenced, and the lack of alpha or paired-chain data limited which features could be detected. A further reported finding was that TCR beta sequences accurately predicted the HLA-A and HLA-B alleles for most subjects in the first cohort. An earlier analysis of approximately 590 of the donors showed that most TCR beta V segments appeared in productive rearrangements either about 90% or about 30% of the time, which broadly matched IMGT annotations. Specific HLA alleles were associated with over 15,000 TCR beta sequences at a false discovery rate of 0.05 in a later analysis. Because HLA typing was missing for some donors at each locus, association tests included only the typed subset. Most TCR sequences were observed very rarely across donors, whereas some public TCRs were present in many individuals. The authors suggested that the approach could potentially be extended to other disease states and immunological phenotypes. The study gave a list of roughly 150 TCR beta chains associated with cytomegalovirus. A later analysis found that HLA-associated TCR beta chains were more clonally expanded and had lower generation probabilities than equally common non-associated chains. A few of the identified cytomegalovirus-associated TCR beta chains were confirmed in vitro to be specific for cytomegalovirus antigens.

About this clone itself: What antigen it recognizes has not been identified. No clone much larger than this one lies a single base away; base qualities are absent.

Here the chain combines TRBV19 and TRBJ1-1, with no confidently assigned D gene. The sequence was obtained from a female donor in good health and CMV-seropositive. Sequencing input: PBMCs. The CDR3 protein sequence reads: CASSIAPRRVNTEAFF. The DNA is as follows: TGTGCCAGTAGTATAGCCCCCCGGCGGGTGAACACTGAAGCTTTCTTT.